What follows describes a single T cell receptor beta chain. Its antigen remains unknown. At the DNA level, this CDR3 is encoded by other sequences in the same sample as well. The CDR3 length is 15 residues. Germline lookup yields CDR1 MNHEY and CDR2 SVGAGI. The junction had 5 bases not matched to a gene; V was cut back by 0 bases and J by 10 bases. The data derive from a study of beta chain features in type 1 diabetes. Across the whole study: When patients were set against healthy donors, age, gender and cell yields were similar.

Study-level findings and limits: Shorter TCRB CDR3s, moderately but significantly so, marked every one of the four CD4+ subsets in Type 1 diabetes patients. Naive, central memory and Treg TCRB repertoires appeared more alike in patients than in healthy donors. Cells with high TCR expression could be over-represented when cDNA is sequenced.

Expressed TCRB transcripts got sequenced, as all isolated RNA was reverse transcribed. Sequenced by immunoSEQ multiplex PCR; TCRdb stores in-frame clones only, minus some. The sample includes more than 100,000 clones, 9% of them seen just once. The V and J genes are TRBV6-5 and TRBJ1-6; 8 bases match TRBD1. This sequence originates from a young man with type 1 diabetes. The sequenced sample consisted of central memory CD4+ T cells from blood. DNA for the CDR3: TGTGCCAGCAGTTACTCTCAGGGGGCTGGATCACCCCTCCACTTT. The encoded protein is CASSYSQGAGSPLHF.